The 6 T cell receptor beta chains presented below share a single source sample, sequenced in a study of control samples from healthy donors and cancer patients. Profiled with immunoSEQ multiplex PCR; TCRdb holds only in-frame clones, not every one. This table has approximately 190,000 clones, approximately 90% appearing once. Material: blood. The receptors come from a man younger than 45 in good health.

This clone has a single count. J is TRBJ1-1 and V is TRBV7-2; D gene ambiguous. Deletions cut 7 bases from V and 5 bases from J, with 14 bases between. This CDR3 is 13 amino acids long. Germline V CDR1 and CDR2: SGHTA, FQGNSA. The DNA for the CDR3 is TGTGCCAGCATCCTGGGAGTGGTGACTGAAGCTTTCTTT. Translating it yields CASILGVVTEAFF.

In DNA, the CDR3 is TGTGCCAGCAGCTTACGCGGACAGGGGGCTATCGGCACTGAAGCTTTCTTT. Translated, it gives CASSLRGQGAIGTEAFF. The rearrangement joins TRBV7-8 to TRBJ1-1, with 11 bases that match TRBD1. This CDR3 has 17 amino acids. Germline V gene data show CDR1 as SGHVS and CDR2 as FQNEAQ. V lost 2 bases to trimming and J lost 4 bases; unmatched junction nucleotides: 9.

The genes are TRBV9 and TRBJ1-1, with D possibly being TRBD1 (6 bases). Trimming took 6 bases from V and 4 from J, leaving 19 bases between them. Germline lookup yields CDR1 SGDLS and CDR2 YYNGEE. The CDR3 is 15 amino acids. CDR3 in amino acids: CASTIHTRRGTEAFF. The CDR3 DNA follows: TGTGCCAGCACTATCCACACCCGCAGGGGCACTGAAGCTTTCTTT. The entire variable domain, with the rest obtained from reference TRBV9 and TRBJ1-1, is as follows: DSGVTQTPKHLITATGQRVTLRCSPRSGDLSVYWYQQSLDQGLQFLIQYYNGEERAKGNILERFSAQQFPDLHSELNLSSLELGDSALYFCASTIHTRRGTEAFFGQGTRLTVV.

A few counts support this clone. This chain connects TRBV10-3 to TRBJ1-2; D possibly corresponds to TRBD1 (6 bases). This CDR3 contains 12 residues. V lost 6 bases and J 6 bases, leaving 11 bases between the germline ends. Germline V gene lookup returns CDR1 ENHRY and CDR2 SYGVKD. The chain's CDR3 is CAIRGEGDGYTF. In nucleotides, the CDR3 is TGTGCCATCAGGGGGGAGGGGGATGGCTACACCTTC.

This CDR3 reads CAWRYRDSYNSPLHF. DNA of the CDR3: TGTGCCTGGCGCTACAGAGACTCCTATAATTCACCCCTCCACTTT. V and J are TRBV30 and TRBJ1-6; no firm D call. The CDR3 is 15 amino acids. CDR1 is GTSNPN, CDR2 SVGIG, per germline (reference sequence). V was shortened by 5 bases and J by 0 bases, with 11 bases between the two germline ends.

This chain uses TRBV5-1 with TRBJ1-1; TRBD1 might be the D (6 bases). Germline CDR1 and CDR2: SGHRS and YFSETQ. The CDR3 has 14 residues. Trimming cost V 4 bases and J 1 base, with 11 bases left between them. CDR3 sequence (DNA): TGCGCCAGCAGCACGCGACAGGAGAACACTGAAGCTTTCTTT. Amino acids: CASSTRQENTEAFF.